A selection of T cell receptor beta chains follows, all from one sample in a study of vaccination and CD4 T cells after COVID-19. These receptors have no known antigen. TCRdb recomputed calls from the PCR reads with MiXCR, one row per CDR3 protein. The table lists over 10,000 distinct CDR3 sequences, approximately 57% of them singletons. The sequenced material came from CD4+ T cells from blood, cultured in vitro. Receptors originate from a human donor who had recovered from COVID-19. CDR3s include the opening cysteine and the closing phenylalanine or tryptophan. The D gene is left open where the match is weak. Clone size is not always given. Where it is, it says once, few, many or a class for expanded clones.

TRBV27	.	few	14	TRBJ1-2	CASSWDGSPYGYTF	TGTGCCAGCAGCTGGGACGGGTCCCCATATGGCTACACCTTC
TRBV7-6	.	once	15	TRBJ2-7	CASSLDRESSYEQYF	TGTGCCAGCAGCTTAGACCGCGAGAGCTCCTACGAGCAGTACTTC
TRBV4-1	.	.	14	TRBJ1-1	CASSQEVRGIGAFF	TGCGCCAGCAGCCAAGAGGTCAGAGGGATTGGCGCTTTCTTT
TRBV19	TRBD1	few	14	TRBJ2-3	CASNRQGVADTQYF	TGTGCCAGTAATCGGCAGGGGGTGGCAGATACGCAGTATTTT
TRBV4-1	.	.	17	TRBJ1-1	CASSQESFPRRGTEAFF	TGCGCCAGCAGCCAAGAATCTTTTCCTCGGAGGGGCACTGAAGCTTTCTTT
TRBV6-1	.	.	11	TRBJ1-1	CASSSRSTAFF	TGTGCCAGCAGCTCCCGATCGACGGCTTTCTTT
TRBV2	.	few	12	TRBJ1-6	CASSEEISPLHF	TGTGCCAGCAGTGAAGAGATCTCACCCCTCCACTTT
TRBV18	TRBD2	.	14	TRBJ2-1	CASSRISGGNEQFF	TGTGCCAGCTCACGCATCTCCGGGGGGAATGAGCAGTTCTTC
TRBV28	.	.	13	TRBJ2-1	CASSKGLGNEQFF	TGTGCCAGCAGTAAGGGGTTGGGAAATGAGCAGTTCTTC
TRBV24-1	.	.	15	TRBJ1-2	CATSDYNSDNYGYTF	TGTGCCACCAGTGATTATAACAGCGATAACTATGGCTACACCTTC
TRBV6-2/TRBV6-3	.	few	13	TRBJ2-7	CASNRGPSYEQYF	TGTGCCAGCAATAGAGGGCCCTCCTACGAGCAGTACTTC
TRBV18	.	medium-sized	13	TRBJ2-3	CASSPNFVDTQYF	TGTGCCAGCTCACCGAATTTCGTGGATACGCAGTATTTT
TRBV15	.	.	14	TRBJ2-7	CATSREYGSYEQYF	TGTGCCACCAGCAGAGAGTATGGCTCCTACGAGCAGTACTTC
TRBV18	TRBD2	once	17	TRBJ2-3	CASSPSVAGGFTDTQYF	TGTGCCAGCTCACCTTCCGTAGCGGGAGGTTTTACAGATACGCAGTATTTT
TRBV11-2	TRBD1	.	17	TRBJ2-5	CASSLDPRPNRGETQYF	TGTGCCAGCAGCTTAGATCCTAGACCCAACAGGGGTGAGACCCAGTACTTC
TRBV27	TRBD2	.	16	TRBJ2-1	CASTLIGTSGINEQFF	TGTGCCAGCACCCTAATAGGGACTAGCGGGATTAATGAGCAGTTCTTC
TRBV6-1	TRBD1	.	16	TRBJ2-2	CASSIGTGGDTGELFF	TGTGCCAGCAGTATCGGGACAGGGGGCGACACCGGGGAGCTGTTTTTT
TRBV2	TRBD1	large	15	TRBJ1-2	CASSEAGTGPYGYTF	TGTGCCAGCAGTGAAGCCGGGACAGGGCCCTATGGCTACACCTTC
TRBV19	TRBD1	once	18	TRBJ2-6	CASSRDRGYSSGANVLTF	TGTGCCAGTAGTAGAGACAGGGGCTACAGCTCTGGGGCCAACGTCCTGACTTTC
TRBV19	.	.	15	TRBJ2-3	CASSRPGEQGDTQYF	TGTGCCAGTAGTCGTCCGGGAGAGCAAGGGGATACGCAGTATTTT
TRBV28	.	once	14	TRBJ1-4	CASSGEQGYEKLFF	TGTGCCAGCAGTGGGGAACAGGGTTACGAAAAACTGTTTTTT
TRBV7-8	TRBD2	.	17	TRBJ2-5	CASSFKLIAGDEETQYF	TGTGCCAGCAGCTTTAAATTGATAGCGGGGGACGAAGAGACCCAGTACTTC
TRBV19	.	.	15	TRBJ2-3	CASSSGTSKGDTQYF	TGTGCCAGTAGTTCAGGGACATCGAAAGGGGATACGCAGTATTTT
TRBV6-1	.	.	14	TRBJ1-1	CASSPGTANTEAFF	TGTGCCAGCAGTCCCGGGACGGCGAACACTGAAGCTTTCTTT
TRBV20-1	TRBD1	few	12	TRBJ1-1	CSVPETRDRAFF	TGCAGTGTCCCCGAGACGAGGGACAGAGCTTTCTTT
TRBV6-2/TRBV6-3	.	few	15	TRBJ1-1	CASSYSTGLNTEAFF	TGTGCCAGCAGTTACTCGACGGGGTTGAACACTGAAGCTTTCTTT
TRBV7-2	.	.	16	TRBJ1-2	CASSPDRGDFNYGYTF	TGTGCCAGCAGCCCTGACCGGGGTGACTTTAACTATGGCTACACCTTC
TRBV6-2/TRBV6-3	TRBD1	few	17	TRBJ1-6	CASSIIDRGLNNSPLHF	TGTGCCAGCAGCATCATCGACAGGGGTCTTAATAATTCACCCCTCCACTTT
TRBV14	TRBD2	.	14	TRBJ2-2	CATARLADTGELFF	TGTGCCACCGCAAGGCTAGCGGACACCGGGGAGCTGTTTTTT
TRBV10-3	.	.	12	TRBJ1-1	CAISSGLTEAFF	TGTGCCATCAGTTCCGGACTGACTGAAGCTTTCTTT
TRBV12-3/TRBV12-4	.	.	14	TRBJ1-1	CASSLGTANTEAFF	TGTGCCAGCAGTTTAGGGACGGCGAACACTGAAGCTTTCTTT
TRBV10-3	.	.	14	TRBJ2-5	CAISESGAGETQYF	TGTGCCATCAGTGAGTCGGGTGCAGGAGAGACCCAGTACTTC
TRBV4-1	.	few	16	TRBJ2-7	CASSPRGRGQTYEQYF	TGCGCCAGCAGCCCCCGAGGCAGGGGTCAGACCTACGAGCAGTACTTC
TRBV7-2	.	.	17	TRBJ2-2	CASSLRIRNGDTGELFF	TGTGCCAGCAGCTTAAGAATTAGGAATGGGGACACCGGGGAGCTGTTTTTT
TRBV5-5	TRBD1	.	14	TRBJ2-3	CASSLARGWYTQYF	TGTGCCAGCAGCTTGGCCAGGGGGTGGTATACGCAGTATTTT
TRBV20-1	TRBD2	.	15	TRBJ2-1	CSALGGTSGRVEQFF	TGCAGTGCTTTGGGTGGGACTAGCGGGAGGGTTGAGCAGTTCTTC
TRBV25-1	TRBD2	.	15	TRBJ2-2	CASSDSGRDTGELFF	TGTGCCAGCAGTGATAGCGGGAGGGACACCGGGGAGCTGTTTTTT
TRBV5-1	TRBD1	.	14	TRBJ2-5	CASSPRQGQETQYF	TGCGCCAGCAGCCCGAGACAGGGGCAGGAGACCCAGTACTTC
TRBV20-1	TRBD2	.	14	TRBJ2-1	CSARRLAGGQEQFF	TGCAGTGCTAGACGATTAGCGGGAGGCCAAGAGCAGTTCTTC
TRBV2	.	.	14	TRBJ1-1	CASSEGLVEPEAFF	TGTGCCAGCAGTGAAGGACTGGTTGAACCCGAAGCTTTCTTT
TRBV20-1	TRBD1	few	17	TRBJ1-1	CSARSPLGQGANTEAFF	TGCAGTGCTAGATCTCCCCTTGGGCAGGGGGCGAACACTGAAGCTTTCTTT
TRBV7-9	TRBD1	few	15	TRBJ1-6	CASSLWDSNNSPLHF	TGTGCCAGCAGCTTATGGGACAGCAATAATTCACCCCTCCACTTT
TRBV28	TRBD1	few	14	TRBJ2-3	CASSQTGGGYTQYF	TGTGCCAGCAGCCAAACAGGGGGCGGTTATACGCAGTATTTT
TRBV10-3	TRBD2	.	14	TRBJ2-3	CAISVGLSADTQYF	TGTGCCATCAGTGTGGGACTAAGCGCAGATACGCAGTATTTT
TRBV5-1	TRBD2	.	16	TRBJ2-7	CASSLVGLAGANEQYF	TGCGCCAGCAGCTTGGTGGGGCTAGCGGGAGCGAACGAGCAGTACTTC
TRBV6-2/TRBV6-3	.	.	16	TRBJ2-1	CASSYSTRDSLAEQFF	TGTGCCAGCAGTTACTCGACGCGGGACAGTTTAGCTGAGCAGTTCTTC
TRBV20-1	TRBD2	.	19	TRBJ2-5	CSARDSGRAFGVDWETQYF	TGCAGTGCTAGGGATAGCGGGAGGGCTTTTGGGGTTGATTGGGAGACCCAGTACTTC
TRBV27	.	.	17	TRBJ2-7	CASSLKGGGRVGYEQYF	TGTGCCAGCAGTTTAAAGGGGGGAGGTAGGGTAGGGTACGAGCAGTACTTC